The rows below give T cell receptor beta chains drawn from one sample of a study of shared clonotypes between healthy human individuals. Data came from immunoSEQ multiplex PCR; TCRdb stores just in-frame clones and leaves some out. This table holds 750,000 to 1,000,000 clones, about 92% found once. Material for sequencing was naive CD8+ T cells sorted from blood. The receptors here all came from a man aged 25 to 40 in good health. CDR3s include the opening cysteine and the closing phenylalanine or tryptophan. Fields, in order: clone size, V gene, J gene, D gene, CDR3 protein, CDR3 DNA. The D gene is left open where the match is weak. Rows may omit the clone size; those that give it use once, few, many or a size class.

clone_size: -; v_call: TRBV29-1; j_call: TRBJ2-6; d_call: -; cdr3_aa: CSVVSSGTTGANVLTF; cdr3_nt: TGCAGCGTTGTTAGTAGCGGAACGACTGGGGCCAACGTCCTGACTTTC
clone_size: -; v_call: TRBV7-9; j_call: TRBJ2-1; d_call: -; cdr3_aa: CASSPPRGSINEQFF; cdr3_nt: TGTGCCAGCAGCCCACCTAGAGGGAGTATCAATGAGCAGTTCTTC
clone_size: -; v_call: TRBV30; j_call: TRBJ2-7; d_call: TRBD2; cdr3_aa: CAWSDETTGLAGPSLEQYF; cdr3_nt: TGTGCCTGGAGTGACGAAACCACAGGACTAGCGGGCCCATCACTCGAGCAGTACTTC
clone_size: -; v_call: TRBV19; j_call: TRBJ2-7; d_call: TRBD2; cdr3_aa: CASSILPSGGYEQYF; cdr3_nt: TGTGCCAGTAGTATCCTCCCTAGCGGGGGTTACGAGCAGTACTTC
clone_size: -; v_call: TRBV19; j_call: TRBJ2-7; d_call: -; cdr3_aa: CASSLGWEGAGYEQYF; cdr3_nt: TGTGCCAGTAGTCTGGGTTGGGAGGGGGCCGGGTACGAGCAGTACTTC
clone_size: -; v_call: TRBV27; j_call: TRBJ2-7; d_call: TRBD2; cdr3_aa: CASSLVLAGGSYEQYF; cdr3_nt: TGTGCCAGCAGTTTAGTTCTAGCGGGAGGGTCGTACGAGCAGTACTTC
clone_size: once; v_call: TRBV15; j_call: TRBJ2-7; d_call: -; cdr3_aa: CATSLAGSYEQYF; cdr3_nt: TGTGCCACCAGCCTCGCAGGCAGTTACGAGCAGTACTTC
clone_size: -; v_call: TRBV6-5; j_call: TRBJ2-1; d_call: -; cdr3_aa: CASSYFLGSGGEQFF; cdr3_nt: TGTGCCAGCAGTTACTTTCTAGGGTCCGGCGGTGAGCAGTTCTTC
clone_size: -; v_call: TRBV27; j_call: TRBJ1-3; d_call: -; cdr3_aa: CASSIQGKGNTIYF; cdr3_nt: TGTGCCAGCAGTATCCAGGGGAAGGGAAACACCATATATTTT
clone_size: -; v_call: TRBV13; j_call: TRBJ2-3; d_call: TRBD2; cdr3_aa: CASGEEREGPGTQYF; cdr3_nt: TGTGCCAGCGGGGAGGAGCGGGAGGGCCCCGGTACGCAGTATTTT
clone_size: -; v_call: TRBV29-1; j_call: TRBJ2-5; d_call: TRBD1; cdr3_aa: CSVETGTEQETQYF; cdr3_nt: TGCAGCGTTGAGACCGGGACAGAGCAAGAGACCCAGTACTTC
clone_size: once; v_call: TRBV7-2; j_call: TRBJ1-5; d_call: -; cdr3_aa: CASSLPPNQPQHF; cdr3_nt: TGTGCCAGCAGCCTACCCCCCAATCAGCCCCAGCATTTT
clone_size: -; v_call: TRBV11-1; j_call: TRBJ2-7; d_call: -; cdr3_aa: CASSLEGDSSYEQYF; cdr3_nt: TGTGCCAGCAGCTTAGAAGGGGATAGCTCCTACGAGCAGTACTTC
clone_size: -; v_call: TRBV14; j_call: TRBJ1-4; d_call: TRBD1; cdr3_aa: CASSDETGTDEKLFF; cdr3_nt: TGTGCCAGCAGCGATGAAACCGGGACAGACGAAAAACTGTTTTTT
clone_size: -; v_call: TRBV5-1; j_call: TRBJ2-5; d_call: TRBD2; cdr3_aa: CASSFPVETSGVMETQYF; cdr3_nt: TGCGCCAGCAGCTTCCCTGTCGAGACTAGCGGGGTAATGGAGACCCAGTACTTC
clone_size: -; v_call: TRBV11-3; j_call: TRBJ2-1; d_call: -; cdr3_aa: CASSSVSGLSEQFF; cdr3_nt: TGTGCCAGCAGCTCGGTGTCTGGCCTTAGTGAGCAGTTCTTC
clone_size: -; v_call: TRBV7-9; j_call: TRBJ2-7; d_call: -; cdr3_aa: CASSSRGREQYF; cdr3_nt: TGTGCCAGCAGCTCCCGGGGGAGGGAGCAGTACTTC
clone_size: -; v_call: TRBV30; j_call: TRBJ2-2; d_call: -; cdr3_aa: CAWSVLAGELFF; cdr3_nt: TGTGCCTGGAGTGTACTTGCCGGGGAGCTGTTTTTT
clone_size: -; v_call: TRBV28; j_call: TRBJ1-1; d_call: -; cdr3_aa: CASSFRGGSTEAFF; cdr3_nt: TGTGCCAGCAGTTTCCGGGGTGGTAGCACTGAAGCTTTCTTT
clone_size: -; v_call: TRBV15; j_call: TRBJ1-3; d_call: -; cdr3_aa: CATSLTPYSGNTIYF; cdr3_nt: TGTGCCACCAGCTTAACACCATACTCTGGAAACACCATATATTTT
clone_size: -; v_call: TRBV4-1; j_call: TRBJ1-4; d_call: -; cdr3_aa: CASSPNWFTEQNEKLFF; cdr3_nt: TGCGCCAGCAGCCCAAACTGGTTTACAGAGCAAAATGAAAAACTGTTTTTT
clone_size: -; v_call: TRBV27; j_call: TRBJ2-7; d_call: -; cdr3_aa: CASSPPGVGRSFYEQYF; cdr3_nt: TGTGCCAGCAGTCCGCCCGGAGTGGGGCGGTCCTTCTACGAGCAGTACTTC
clone_size: -; v_call: TRBV29-1; j_call: TRBJ1-5; d_call: -; cdr3_aa: CSVQQGPQHF; cdr3_nt: TGCAGCGTCCAACAGGGCCCCCAGCATTTT
clone_size: -; v_call: TRBV27; j_call: TRBJ1-2; d_call: -; cdr3_aa: CASSVRPANYGYTF; cdr3_nt: TGTGCCAGCAGCGTCCGGCCAGCTAACTATGGCTACACCTTC
clone_size: -; v_call: TRBV9; j_call: TRBJ2-1; d_call: TRBD2; cdr3_aa: CASSVAGGWNEQFF; cdr3_nt: TGTGCCAGCAGCGTAGCGGGAGGGTGGAATGAGCAGTTCTTC
clone_size: -; v_call: TRBV18; j_call: TRBJ2-1; d_call: -; cdr3_aa: CASSPPVGSSLGEQFF; cdr3_nt: TGTGCCAGCTCACCACCGGTGGGCTCCAGCCTGGGGGAGCAGTTCTTC
clone_size: -; v_call: TRBV19; j_call: TRBJ1-1; d_call: -; cdr3_aa: CASTMWTNTEAFF; cdr3_nt: TGTGCCAGTACCATGTGGACGAACACTGAAGCTTTCTTT
clone_size: -; v_call: TRBV4-1; j_call: TRBJ2-1; d_call: -; cdr3_aa: CASSQGGLEQFF; cdr3_nt: TGCGCCAGCAGCCAAGGGGGATTAGAGCAGTTCTTC
clone_size: -; v_call: TRBV9; j_call: TRBJ2-1; d_call: -; cdr3_aa: CASSSTADEQFF; cdr3_nt: TGTGCCAGCAGCTCCACGGCGGATGAGCAGTTCTTC